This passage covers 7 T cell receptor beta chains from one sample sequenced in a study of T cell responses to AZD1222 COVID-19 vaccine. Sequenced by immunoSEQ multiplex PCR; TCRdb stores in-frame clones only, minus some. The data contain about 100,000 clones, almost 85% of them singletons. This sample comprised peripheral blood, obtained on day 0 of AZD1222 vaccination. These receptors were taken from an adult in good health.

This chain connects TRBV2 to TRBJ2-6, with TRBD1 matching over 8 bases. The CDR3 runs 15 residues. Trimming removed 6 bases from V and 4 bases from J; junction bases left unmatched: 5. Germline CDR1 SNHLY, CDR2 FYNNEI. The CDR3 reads CASRRTGLGANVLTF. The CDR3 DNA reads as TGTGCCAGCAGGAGGACAGGGCTCGGGGCCAACGTCCTGACTTTC. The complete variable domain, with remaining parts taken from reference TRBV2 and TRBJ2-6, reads EPEVTQTPSHQVTQMGQEVILRCVPISNHLYFYWYRQILGQKVEFLVSFYNNEISEKSEIFDDQFSVERPDGSNFTLKIRSTKLEDSAMYFCASRRTGLGANVLTFGAGSRLTVL.

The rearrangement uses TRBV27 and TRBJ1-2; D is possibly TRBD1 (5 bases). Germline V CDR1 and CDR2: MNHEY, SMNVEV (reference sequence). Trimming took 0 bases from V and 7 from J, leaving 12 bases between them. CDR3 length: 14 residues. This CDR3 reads CASSLSPGGSGYTF. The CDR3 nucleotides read TGTGCCAGCAGTTTATCCCCCGGGGGATCTGGCTACACCTTC.

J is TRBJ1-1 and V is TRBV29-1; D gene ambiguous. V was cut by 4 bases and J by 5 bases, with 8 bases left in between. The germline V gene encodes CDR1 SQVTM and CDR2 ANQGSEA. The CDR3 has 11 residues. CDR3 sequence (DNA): TGCAGCGTTGTCTCACGGACTGAAGCTTTCTTT. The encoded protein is CSVVSRTEAFF.

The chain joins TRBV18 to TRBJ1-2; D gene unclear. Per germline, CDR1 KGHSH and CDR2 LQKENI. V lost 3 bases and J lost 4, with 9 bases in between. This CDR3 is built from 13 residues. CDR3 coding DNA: TGTGCCAGCTCACCGGGTAGTCTCTATGGCTACACCTTC. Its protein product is CASSPGSLYGYTF. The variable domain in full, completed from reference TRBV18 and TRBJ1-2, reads NAGVMQNPRHLVRRRGQEARLRCSPMKGHSHVYWYRQLPEEGLKFMVYLQKENIIDESGMPKERFSAEFPKEGPSILRIQQVVRGDSAAYFCASSPGSLYGYTFGSGTRLTVV.

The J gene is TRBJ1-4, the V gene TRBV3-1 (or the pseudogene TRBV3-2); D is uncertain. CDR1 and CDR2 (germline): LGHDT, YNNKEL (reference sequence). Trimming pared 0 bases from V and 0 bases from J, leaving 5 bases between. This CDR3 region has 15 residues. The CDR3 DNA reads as TGTGCCAGCAGCCAAGATCCGGCAACTAATGAAAAACTGTTTTTT. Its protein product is CASSQDPATNEKLFF.

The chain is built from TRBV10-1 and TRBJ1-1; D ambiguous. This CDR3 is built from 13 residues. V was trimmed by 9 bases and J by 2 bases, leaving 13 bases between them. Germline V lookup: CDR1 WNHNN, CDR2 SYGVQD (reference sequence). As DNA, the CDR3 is TGCGCCAGTCGGGTCCAGCCCAACACTGAAGCTTTCTTT. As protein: CASRVQPNTEAFF.

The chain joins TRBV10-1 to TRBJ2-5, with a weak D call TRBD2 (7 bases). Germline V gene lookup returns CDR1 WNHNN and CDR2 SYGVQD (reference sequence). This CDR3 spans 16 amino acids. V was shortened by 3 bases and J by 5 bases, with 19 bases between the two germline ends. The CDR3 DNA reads TGCGCCAGCAGTGAATCCCTCGCGGGGGCCCGGGAGACCCAGTACTTC. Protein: CASSESLAGARETQYF.